This TCR beta chain is from a study of blood T cell repertoires in COVID-19 (dated by TCRdb to 2020 to 2021). With regard to the full study: Samples from collaborators originated in the United States, Italy and Spain and spanned both the acute and convalescent phases of COVID-19. The repertoires were made available in a free public database intended to serve as a resource for research on the immune response to SARS-CoV-2. The samples were drawn from two sources: the first 160 participants of the ongoing ImmuneRACE study, and 1,200 or so subjects contributed by 6 global collaborators. A de-identified subject ID, COVID-19 status, age in years and sex were almost always included in the sample metadata. The dataset comprised deeply sampled blood TCRbeta repertoires from subjects exposed to, actively infected with, or recovered from COVID-19. Where HLA class I and class II types were available, the types were taken from metadata supplied by the sample provider, not from assay-based typing. The material from the prospective study consisted of cDNA or gDNA derived from T cells, B-cell-depleted T cells, or PBMCs. The study at large found these results: The amount of clinical and demographic metadata varied by source and participant and was provided uncurated.

Samples from volunteer blood donors who had recovered from COVID-19 were contributed by a second Seattle source. Collaborating institutions collected whole blood in K2EDTA tubes following their own protocols. For TCRbeta analysis, collaborators shipped samples in one of three forms: frozen whole blood, isolated PBMCs, or DNA extracted from either of those sample types. TCRbeta CDR3 regions were amplified from genomic DNA by means of the immunoSEQ Assay, a bias-controlled multiplex PCR. From the authors' description of their analysis: Within the assay, amplification of reference gene primers was used to estimate how many nucleated cells each sample contained. To quantify the absolute abundance of each unique TCRbeta CDR3 rearrangement, sequence reads were collapsed and filtered. For each sample, productive Simpson clonality was calculated by taking the square root of Simpson's diversity index across productive rearrangements. In TCRdb, the immuneACCESS table is reduced to in-frame sequences with V and J assigned. These tables do not hold every clone; where another copy was compared, an unresolved V gene accounts for under half, and the others remain unexplained. Clone size and V and J calls were adopted from that table, with D and trimming inferred from the DNA. This sample gives approximately 230,000 clones in total; around nine tenths of them show up just once. Around 2.2% of the sample goes to the ten largest clones.

This clone has just one count. Which antigen it targets is not known. Per-base qualities were not stored, and no clone one base away is much larger. CDR1 and CDR2, per the germline V gene (reference sequence), are LNHDA and SQIVND. The CDR3 spans 13 residues, from the cysteine through the phenylalanine. The DNA shown is the 39-base CDR3, in frame from base 1. The V and J ends are trimmed by 5 bases and 3 bases, leaving 11 bases between them. The V and J segments used are TRBV19 and TRBJ2-7; TRBD2 is perhaps the D gene, given 6 matching bases. Sequencing was performed on peripheral blood. The receptor was isolated from a woman in her thirties or forties who had recovered from COVID-19. The CDR3 is CASSLGSLYEQYF. The DNA sequence is TGTGCCAGTAGTCTCGGGAGCCTCTACGAGCAGTACTTC.